Presented here are 28 T cell receptor beta chains from one specimen sequenced in a study of blood T cells in healthy people across ages. The use of a sample-barcoded 5' primer and a J-beta primer mix characterized a second PCR of roughly 6 to 11 cycles. Each CDR3 protein gets one entry after TCRdb re-called the 5' RACE reads with MiXCR. The sample yields 1,100,000 or so distinct CDR3 sequences, 35% to 50% seen once. The sequenced sample was blood. The origin of the receptors is a woman aged 55-69 years in good health.

Regarding this clonotype: A junction boundary mismatches the germline segment, possibly from a read error. The V call is TRBV3-1, the J call TRBJ2-1, with 8 positions matching TRBD1. The CDR3 covers 14 residues. Germline loops: CDR1 LGHDT, CDR2 YNNKEL (reference sequence). In nucleotides, the CDR3 is TGTGCCAGCAGGCAAGAGGACAGGGAACATGAGCAGTTCTTC. Translating it yields CASRQEDREHEQFF.

This chain joins TRBV6-5 and TRBJ2-6; 7 bases are shared with TRBD1. Germline CDR1 reads MNHEY; CDR2 reads SVGAGI. The CDR3 consists of 15 residues. Unmatched junction bases numbered 6, after V lost 6 bases and J lost 4 bases. CDR3 in amino acids: CASSKQGSGANVLTF. CDR3 nucleotides: TGTGCCAGCAGCAAACAGGGGTCGGGGGCCAACGTCCTGACTTTC.

The CDR3 is CASSATENEKLFF. The DNA for the CDR3 is TGTGCCAGCAGTGCCACCGAAAATGAAAAACTGTTTTTT. The gene calls are TRBV6-1 and TRBJ1-4; D call uncertain. The CDR3 sequence is 13 residues long. V lost 4 bases and J lost 5, with 8 bases in between. Germline lookup yields CDR1 MNHNS and CDR2 SASEGT.

The genes are TRBV27 and TRBJ2-7; 8 positions agree with TRBD2. CDR1 and CDR2 from the germline V gene are MNHEY and SMNVEV (reference sequence). The V gene end was trimmed by 5 bases and the J gene end by 5 bases; junction bases not matched to a gene: 8. CDR3 length: 14 residues. The CDR3 loop is CASSMGLAGDEQYF. The CDR3 bases are TGTGCCAGCAGTATGGGGCTAGCGGGCGACGAGCAGTACTTC.

In regard to this clonotype: One junction end does not reproduce the germline sequence, and a read error may be involved. This chain connects TRBV20-1 to TRBJ2-7; 7 bases map to TRBD1. The CDR3 is made up of 13 amino acids. CDR1 and CDR2 (germline): DFQATT, SNEGSKA (reference sequence). The CDR3 region has the DNA TGCAGTGCCAGAGGAGACAGGGTCTACGAGCAGTACTTC. Translated, it gives CSARGDRVYEQYF.

J is TRBJ2-1 and V is TRBV7-9; TRBD2 agrees at 9 bases. CDR3 size: 17 residues. Per germline, CDR1 SEHNR and CDR2 FQNEAQ (reference sequence). The V gene end was trimmed by 2 bases and the J gene end by 2 bases; junction bases not matched to a gene: 7. The CDR3 nucleotides are TGTGCCAGCAGCTTATTACTTAGCGGGAGCCCCTACAATGAGCAGTTCTTC. This sequence encodes CASSLLLSGSPYNEQFF.

A note on this clonotype: A junction end diverges from the germline sequence, so it may reflect a read error. The CDR3: CASSPGDRGRSYERYF. The CDR3, as DNA: TGTGCCAGCAGTCCCGGGGACAGGGGGCGATCCTACGAGCGGTACTTC. The chain recombines TRBV12-3 or TRBV12-4 with TRBJ2-7; TRBD1 matches 12 bases. The CDR3 sequence is 16 residues long.

In this sample, this clonotype turned up a few times. The genes are TRBV5-5 and TRBJ1-2; no clear D. Looked up from germline, CDR1 is SGHKS and CDR2 is YYEKEE (reference sequence). The length of the CDR3 is 11 residues. Trimming took off 0 bases at V and 7 bases at J, with 4 bases between the two ends. The CDR3 DNA reads TGTGCCAGCAGCTTGGGTATTGGCTACACCTTC. Translation: CASSLGIGYTF.

This chain uses TRBV9 with TRBJ1-2, with D possibly matching TRBD1 (5 bases). This CDR3 region has 15 residues. In germline, CDR1 is SGDLS, CDR2 YYNGEE. Between the trimmed V and J ends, which lost 6 bases and 4 bases, there was a span of 19 bases. The chain's CDR3 is CASTKEGQGVYGYTF. The CDR3 coding sequence is TGTGCCAGCACCAAAGAGGGGCAGGGCGTCTATGGCTACACCTTC.

This clonotype was seen a handful of times. The CDR3 is CASNGGSNEQFF. The CDR3 nucleotides are TGTGCCTCTAACGGGGGGTCGAATGAGCAGTTCTTC. This chain links TRBV10-3 with TRBJ2-1; the match to TRBD2 covers 7 bases. This CDR3 has 12 amino acids. The germline V gene has CDR1 ENHRY and CDR2 SYGVKD. V lost 11 bases to trimming and J lost 7 bases; unmatched junction nucleotides: 8.

This clonotype was detected only a few times. The chain is built from TRBV21-1 and TRBJ2-7. TRBV21-1 counts as a pseudogene. This CDR3 comprises 13 residues. The CDR3 spells CASTNRCTYEQYF. The CDR3 nucleotides read TGTGCCAGCACCAACAGGTGCACCTACGAGCAGTACTTC.

This clonotype appeared a single time. This chain joins TRBV28 and TRBJ2-3; 7 nucleotides line up with TRBD1. The CDR3 totals 16 residues. V dropped 5 bases and J dropped 1; count of bases not matched to a gene: 9. Per the germline V gene, CDR1 is MDHEN and CDR2 is SYDVKM. The CDR3 nucleotides read TGTGCCAGCAGTCTCCCTCCTACAGGGGGCACAGATACGCAGTATTTT. Translation: CASSLPPTGGTDTQYF.

The chain couples TRBV6-1 to TRBJ1-2; tentative D call: TRBD1 (5 bases). Germline V CDR1 and CDR2: MNHNS, SASEGT. The V end was cut by 6 bases, the J end by 4 bases, with 12 bases between. The CDR3 length is 13 residues. CDR3 nucleotide sequence: TGTGCCAGCAGGGGGGGAGGTCCCTATGGCTACACCTTC. It specifies CASRGGGPYGYTF.

The rearrangement uses TRBV3-1 and TRBJ2-2, with 8 bases that match TRBD2. The CDR3 has 14 residues. CDR1 LGHDT and CDR2 YNNKEL come from the germline V gene (reference sequence). The J segment lost 3 bases and the V segment lost 5 bases, leaving 2 bases of the junction unmatched. CDR3 protein: CASSTSGHTGELFF. CDR3 bases: TGTGCCAGCAGCACTAGCGGCCACACCGGGGAGCTGTTTTTT.

For this clonotype: Its ends do not fully match the called genes, so a read error is possible. The V and J genes are TRBV12-3 or TRBV12-4 and TRBJ2-2; D call uncertain. The CDR3 length is 14 residues. In nucleotides, the CDR3 is TGTGCCAACAGTTTAAACCGGGCCACCGGGGAGCTGTTTTTT. This gives the protein CANSLNRATGELFF.

The chain links TRBV20-1 to TRBJ1-6; D gene ambiguous. With 2 bases removed from V and 3 bases from J, the gap between germline ends came to 5 bases. In germline, CDR1 is DFQATT, CDR2 SNEGSKA (reference sequence). The CDR3 consists of 13 residues. The CDR3 nucleotides read TGCAGTGCTAGACTCCTCTATAATTCACCCCTCCACTTT. This sequence encodes CSARLLYNSPLHF.

The rearrangement links TRBV19 to TRBJ2-1; D remains unclear. CDR3 length equals 15 residues. Germline assignment: CDR1 LNHDA and CDR2 SQIVND (reference sequence). The V gene lost 3 bases and the J gene lost 0 bases, with 9 bases spanning the gap. The CDR3 sequence is CASSMYSNSYNEQFF. The CDR3 region has the DNA TGTGCCAGTAGTATGTATAGTAACTCCTACAATGAGCAGTTCTTC.

The chain joins TRBV9 to TRBJ1-1; the D gene is possibly TRBD1 (6 bases). Germline V gene lookup returns CDR1 SGDLS and CDR2 YYNGEE. Trimming took off 0 bases at V and 0 bases at J, with 9 bases between the two ends. The CDR3 loop spans 15 amino acids. CDR3 DNA: TGTGCCAGCAGCGTAGGAGGACAGATGAACACTGAAGCTTTCTTT. Its protein is CASSVGGQMNTEAFF.

The J gene is TRBJ2-1, the V gene TRBV7-3; D is ambiguous. CDR3 length: 15 residues. Germline CDR1 reads SGHTA; CDR2 reads FQGTGA. V was shortened by 2 bases and J by 9 bases, with 17 bases between the two germline ends. The CDR3 DNA sequence: TGTGCCAGCAGCTTATTACACGGGTCAGGTGGTGAGCAGTTCTTC. It encodes CASSLLHGSGGEQFF.

Concerning this clonotype itself: A much larger clone sits a single nucleotide away, making a read error possible. V and J are TRBV29-1 and TRBJ2-6, with D possibly TRBD1 on 6 matching bases. V was pared by 4 bases and J by 0 bases, with 13 bases between. CDR3 length equals 16 residues. Per the germline V gene, CDR1 is SQVTM and CDR2 is ANQGSEA. In DNA form, the CDR3 reads TGCAGCGTTGGCGCGTCAGGGGACTCTGGGGCCAACGTCCTGACTTTC. Encoded protein: CSVGASGDSGANVLTF. The complete variable domain, with remaining parts taken from reference TRBV29-1 and TRBJ2-6, reads SAVISQKPSRDICQRGTSLTIQCQVDSQVTMMFWYRQQPGQSLTLIATANQGSEATYESGFVIDKFPISRPNLTFSTLTVSNMSPEDSSIYLCSVGASGDSGANVLTFGAGSRLTVL.

About this clonotype itself: At one end the junction does not follow the germline gene, possibly because of a read error. The rearrangement links TRBV6-4 to TRBJ2-3; 11 bases fit TRBD1. This CDR3 spans 16 amino acids. Germline CDR1 is MRHNA and CDR2 is SNTAGT. The CDR3 region has the DNA TGTGCCTGCAGTGACTCGGGACAGGGGGACACAGATACGCAGTATTTT. This encodes CACSDSGQGDTDTQYF.

The chain joins TRBV6-1 to TRBJ2-7, with 7 bases that match TRBD2. Germline V gene lookup returns CDR1 MNHNS and CDR2 SASEGT. This CDR3 contains 12 residues. V was pared by 10 bases and J by 0 bases, with 3 bases of the junction left unmatched. CDR3 region: CATRTSSYEQYF. The CDR3 DNA reads TGTGCCACAAGGACTAGCTCCTACGAGCAGTACTTC.

The chain uses TRBV5-1 and TRBJ1-4; D possibly corresponds to TRBD1 (6 bases). V was shortened by 0 bases and J by 8 bases, with 11 bases between the two germline ends. The length of the CDR3 is 14 residues. The V gene's germline CDR1 is SGHRS and CDR2 YFSETQ. CDR3 sequence (DNA): TGCGCCAGCAGCTTGGCGGGGGGCTGGGAAAAACTGTTTTTT. Translated: CASSLAGGWEKLFF.

The chain recombines TRBV2 with TRBJ1-5; 8 bases are shared with TRBD1. Germline CDR1 is SNHLY and CDR2 is FYNNEI. The CDR3 is 16 residues long. Germline trimming cut 2 bases from V and 5 bases from J; bases unmatched to any gene: 8. This CDR3 reads CASSERIQGGDQPQHF. CDR3 DNA sequence: TGTGCCAGCAGTGAAAGGATACAGGGGGGCGATCAGCCCCAGCATTTT. The full variable domain, its missing parts supplied by reference TRBV2 and TRBJ1-5, is EPEVTQTPSHQVTQMGQEVILRCVPISNHLYFYWYRQILGQKVEFLVSFYNNEISEKSEIFDDQFSVERPDGSNFTLKIRSTKLEDSAMYFCASSERIQGGDQPQHFGDGTRLSIL.

The chain recombines TRBV12-3 or TRBV12-4 with TRBJ2-5; weak D call: TRBD2 (5 bases). V lost 8 bases and J 5 bases, leaving 9 bases between the germline ends. The CDR3 loop spans 11 amino acids. CDR3: CASARAETQYF. As DNA, the CDR3 is TGTGCCAGCGCGAGGGCGGAGACCCAGTACTTC.

This clonotype was seen only a few times. The chain joins TRBV7-9 to TRBJ2-1; no reliable D call. This CDR3 comprises 15 residues. Trimming stripped 5 bases from V and 9 bases from J, with 20 bases between. CDR1 and CDR2 (germline): SEHNR, FQNEAQ (reference sequence). This chain's CDR3 is CASSPSRSPATEQFF. CDR3 coding DNA: TGTGCCAGCAGCCCTTCCCGGTCGCCTGCAACTGAGCAGTTCTTC.

The chain is built from TRBV12-3 or TRBV12-4 and TRBJ2-3; D might be TRBD2 (6 bases). The V end lost 0 bases, the J end lost 5 bases, and 21 bases lay between the germline ends. The CDR3 loop spans 18 amino acids. This CDR3 is CASSLAPGGLLLKDTQYF. The CDR3 coding sequence is TGTGCCAGCAGTTTAGCGCCTGGGGGACTTCTCCTAAAAGATACGCAGTATTTT.

The CDR3 DNA reads as TGTGCCAGCAGCGCTGTAGCGGGAGGCACAGATACGCAGTATTTT. It translates to CASSAVAGGTDTQYF. J is TRBJ2-3 and V is TRBV9, with 9 bases lining up with TRBD2. This CDR3 has 15 residues. V gave up 3 bases and J gave up 1 base; unmatched junction bases: 3. Germline-derived CDR1 and CDR2 are SGDLS and YYNGEE.